The 8 T cell receptor beta chains presented below share a single source sample, sequenced in a study of T cells in localized non-small cell lung cancer. The method was immunoSEQ multiplex PCR; TCRdb's version includes in-frame clones alone and lacks a portion of them. Of 70,000 or so clones listed, 70% to 85% are singletons. The source material was peripheral blood, sampled before any cancer treatment. These receptors all stem from a female donor over 55 with stage I lung adenocarcinoma.

In regard to this clone: A far larger clone is one nucleotide away, so this likely arose from a read error. The sample has other DNA sequences that encode this CDR3 too. Written as DNA, the CDR3 is TGTGCCAGCAGCTTAGTGGGACAGGGTACCTACGAGCAGTACTTC. Translating gives CASSLVGQGTYEQYF. J is TRBJ2-7 and V is TRBV7-2; 9 bases are shared with TRBD1. The CDR3 has 15 amino acids. The germline V gene has CDR1 SGHTA and CDR2 FQGNSA. The V and J ends lost 1 base and 2 bases, in that order; junction bases with no gene match: 3.

Only a few counts were recorded for this clone. One end of the junction varies from germline; a read error may be responsible. The rearrangement joins TRBV6-4 to TRBJ1-1; D is perhaps TRBD1 (5 bases). The CDR3 contains 14 residues. Germline V gene data show CDR1 as MRHNA and CDR2 as SNTAGT. The CDR3 region is CASRDSDRNTEAFF. CDR3 nucleotides: TGTGCCAGCAGGGACTCCGACAGGAACACTGAAGCTTTCTTT.

The gene calls are TRBV7-2 and TRBJ2-2; maybe TRBD2 (7 bases). This CDR3 comprises 17 residues. Germline assignment: CDR1 SGHTA and CDR2 FQGNSA. Trimming left V 5 bases short and J 4 bases short, with 20 bases between. As DNA, the CDR3 is TGTGCCAGCAGCCCCGGAGGGGGACCGGGGGGCACCGGGGAGCTGTTTTTT. As protein: CASSPGGGPGGTGELFF.

V gene TRBV19 combines with J gene TRBJ1-5; the D is unclear. The CDR3 has 15 amino acids. CDR1 is LNHDA and CDR2 is SQIVND in the germline V gene (reference sequence). Deletions cut 3 bases from V and 2 bases from J, with 11 bases between. For the CDR3, the DNA is TGTGCCAGTAGTATCCAATGGTCGGGCAATCAGCCCCAGCATTTT. Its translation is CASSIQWSGNQPQHF.

DNA of the CDR3: TGTGCCAGCATCATCGCCGGGACAGGGGGCTTAAGGACAGATACGCAGTATTTT. It specifies CASIIAGTGGLRTDTQYF. The chain joins TRBV27 to TRBJ2-3, with 12 bases identical to TRBD1. CDR1 and CDR2 from the germline V gene are MNHEY and SMNVEV (reference sequence). Trimming took 7 bases from V and 3 from J; bases not matched to a gene: 14. CDR3 length: 18 amino acids.

The chain is built from TRBV7-3 and TRBJ1-5; 7 nucleotides line up with TRBD1. V shed 0 bases and J 7 bases; nucleotides not matched to a gene: 3. Germline V gene lookup returns CDR1 SGHTA and CDR2 FQGTGA. The CDR3 runs 14 residues. The CDR3 region is CASSLTGGGQPQHF. CDR3 sequence (DNA): TGTGCCAGCAGCTTAACAGGGGGCGGGCAGCCCCAGCATTTT. The whole variable domain, filled in from reference TRBV7-3 and TRBJ1-5, reads GAGVSQTPSNKVTEKGKYVELRCDPISGHTALYWYRQSLGQGPEFLIYFQGTGAADDSGLPNDRFFAVRPEGSVSTLKIQRTERGDSAVYLCASSLTGGGQPQHFGDGTRLSIL.

The V gene is TRBV5-4, the J gene TRBJ2-3, with 7 bases matching TRBD2. Germline V gene sequence: CDR1 SGHNT, CDR2 YYREEE (reference sequence). Trimming took 3 bases from V and 6 from J; bases not matched to a gene: 4. There are 13 residues in the CDR3. CDR3 amino acids: CASSSHGRDTQYF. As DNA, the CDR3 is TGTGCCAGCAGCTCCCACGGGAGGGATACGCAGTATTTT.

V gene TRBV11-3 combines with J gene TRBJ1-2; 7 positions match TRBD1. Germline lookup yields CDR1 SGHNT and CDR2 YENEEA. The CDR3 consists of 15 residues. Trimming cost V 3 bases and J 6 bases; bases outside gene matches: 10. The CDR3 reads CASSLSGQTWNGYTF. The CDR3, as DNA: TGTGCCAGCAGCTTGTCGGGACAGACGTGGAATGGCTACACCTTC.